The clone carrying this T cell receptor beta chain has just one count. The entry originates in a study of blood T cell repertoires in COVID-19. Across the study: Acute and convalescent COVID-19 specimens originated in the United States, Italy and Spain. Sources were T cells, B-cell-depleted T cells, or PBMCs; the material itself was cDNA or gDNA.

Under the authors' procedure: Counts of nucleated cells, estimated from reference gene primer amplification, were obtained. Profiled with immunoSEQ multiplex PCR; TCRdb holds only in-frame clones, not every one. That table furnishes V, J and clone size, whereas the DNA furnished D and trimming. Here the sample spans roughly 77,000 clones, approximately 90% being singletons. The sequence was obtained from a woman older than 75 with active COVID-19. Sequenced input: peripheral blood.

The CDR3 reads CASSLRGLATDTQYF. The CDR3 nucleotides read TGTGCCAGCAGCCTTAGAGGACTAGCCACAGATACGCAGTATTTT. V gene TRBV3-1 (or the pseudogene TRBV3-2) combines with J gene TRBJ2-3; 8 bases are shared with TRBD2. The V gene end was trimmed by 4 bases and the J gene end by 2 bases; junction bases not matched to a gene: 5. The CDR3 extends over 15 amino acids. In germline, CDR1 is LGHDT, CDR2 YNNKEL (reference sequence).